This T cell receptor (beta chain) was identified in a study of PD-1 blockade in classical Hodgkin lymphoma. General study results and limits: Nothing has yet pinned down what causes the repertoire differences, possibly disease activity or prior therapy.

As for this clone: Its antigen remains unknown.

The length of the CDR3 is 11 residues. The germline V gene has CDR1 MNHNS and CDR2 SASEGT. V was clipped by 1 base and J by 13 bases, with 8 bases between them. Profiling relied on immunoSEQ multiplex PCR, and the TCRdb table lists in-frame clones only, not all of them. Of about 98,000 clones in the sample, roughly 92% were seen once. Patients all relapsed after autologous stem cell transplantation, and there was variation in brentuximab vedotin exposure. This chain links TRBV6-1 with TRBJ1-5, with D maybe TRBD1 (6 bases). The origin of this receptor is a human donor with classical Hodgkin lymphoma. The sequenced sample was peripheral blood mononuclear cells (PBMCs), obtained at baseline. The CDR3 DNA reads TGTGCCAGCAGTGAAGGGACAGCTCAGCATTTT. This encodes CASSEGTAQHF.